This TCR beta chain came from a study of beta chain features in type 1 diabetes (dated by TCRdb to between 2017 and 2018). A note on the overall study: Mean age, gender distribution, total cell number and subset yield were not different between patients and healthy donors. Regulatory and stem cell-like memory subsets were obtained from only 8 patients and about 8 healthy donors, while naive and central memory subsets were obtained from all 28 donors. The study compared TCRB repertoires of sorted circulating CD4+ T cell subsets between recently diagnosed type 1 diabetes patients and matched healthy donors. A total of approximately 100,000,000 sorted cells were examined across all samples, and the number of cells per subset was strongly correlated with RNA yield.

A single peripheral blood draw of 95 to 150 mL on average was collected from each donor into heparinised tubes. A BD FACSAria II and a panel including CD45RO, CCR7, CD25, CD127, CD95 and CD27 were used to sort naive, central memory, regulatory and stem cell-like memory CD4+ T cells. Purity was above 98% for every sorted population. PBMCs were isolated right away by Lymphoprep density gradient centrifugation and were stained directly, without culture. So that batch effects would be minimized, each experiment stained and sorted samples in pairs, pairing one healthy donor with one patient. The CDR3 holds 16 amino acids from the cysteine to the phenylalanine. Kept here is only the CDR3 DNA, which spans 48 bases and is read in frame from base 1. For CDR1 and CDR2, the germline V gene lists KGHSH and LQKENI. V gives up 3 bases and J gives up 5 bases, and the segment between their germline ends measures 17 bases.

General findings and caveats noted by the study authors: Only small numbers of individuals were included in the HLA sub-analyses, which left unresolved whether HLA type had any influence on TCRB rearrangement. A moderate but significant shortening of TCRB CDR3 length was observed in type 1 diabetes patients in all four CD4+ subsets. At VDJ recombination sites, patients with type 1 diabetes made fewer insertions and deleted more nucleotides, a pattern implying thymic rearrangement abnormalities. Because cDNA rather than genomic DNA was sequenced, highly expressing activated cells could have been over-represented, although no difference in activation and CD3 levels was found between groups. The naive, central memory and regulatory TCRB repertoires appeared to resemble one another more closely among patients than among healthy donors. Shorter templates might have been favored by PCR, but patient and control samples were amplified and corrected together, so both groups would have been affected equally by any skew.

Worth noting for this clone: This receptor's antigen is unknown. No clone much larger than this one lies a single base away; base qualities are absent.

All of the isolated RNA was reverse transcribed with the High Capacity cDNA Reverse Transcription Kit, so expressed TCRB transcripts were sequenced. Deep immunoSEQ sequencing was applied to naive, central memory and regulatory T cell samples, giving an average of about 3.8 million total reads per sample. Sorted cells were lysed in RLT buffer and RNA was extracted with DNase-treated RNeasy Micro or Mini kits, depending on cell number. Each cell subset was processed separately to prevent cross-contamination, with patient and healthy donor samples processed together. TCRB sequences were amplified from cDNA with the immunoSEQ multiplex PCR, producing 87-bp fragments spanning the CDR3 region. Amplicons were sequenced on the Illumina HiSeq platform. Regarding the original processing steps: PCR bias was computationally corrected using synthetic template baselines, reads within Hamming distance 2 were collapsed, and singletons that could not be merged were discarded. Reads were aligned against IMGT so that V, D and J genes, CDR3 length and insertions or deletions at six rearrangement sites could be assigned. Clonotype counts were normalized to sorted cell number within each subset before computing true diversity and Gini coefficients with the tcR R package. The overlap coefficient, calculated on TCRB nucleotide sequences, was used to measure repertoire sharing. Out-of-frame TCRB sequences from naive cells were analyzed to stand in for the pre-selection repertoire. Imported from immuneACCESS, the table was reduced by TCRdb to in-frame sequences with V and J called. These copies leave out some clones; in studies compared against another copy, an unresolved V gene accounts for under half, and the cause of the remainder is not known. V, J and clone size are taken as reported in that table, and D and trimming were inferred from the DNA itself. The sample table contains hundreds of thousands of clones; only one count was recorded for about an eighth of them. Approximately 0.042% of the sample is held by the ten biggest clonotypes.

The sequence came from a man younger than 35 with type 1 diabetes. The chain couples TRBV18 to TRBJ1-5; the D region possibly corresponds to TRBD1 (6 bases align). Sequencing was carried out using naive CD4+ T cells from blood. Interpreted using the paper, the cell subset or site label stands for: true naive CD4+ T cells. The sequence in DNA is TGTGCCAGCTCACCCTACACGGGGGCAGGCGATCAGCCCCAGCATTTT. The translation is CASSPYTGAGDQPQHF.